The TCR beta chain described here comes from a study of Graves' ophthalmopathy and Graves' hyperthyroidism. CDR1 and CDR2 (germline): SGHVS, FQNEAQ. CDR3 length: 15 residues. TCR beta CDR3 regions were amplified from RNA transcripts. HTBI-primed RT-PCR formed the first round, and a multiplex PCR formed the second. TCRdb itself ran the multiplex PCR reads through MiXCR, one entry per CDR3 protein. The sample has 450,000 to 600,000 distinct CDR3 sequences, 39% seen once; the top ten hold about 4%. The sequencing sample was made of peripheral blood or thyroid tissue (not recorded which). The chain is built from TRBV7-8 and TRBJ2-7, with a weak D call TRBD1 (6 bases). The end of the DNA is better explained by TRBJ2-1, so the J call may be wrong. The source of this sequence is an adult man with Graves' hyperthyroidism. The CDR3 DNA reads TGTGCCAGCAGCTTAGGGAGGACAGCGGTCAATGAGCAGTTCTTC. Translated: CASSLGRTAVNEQFF.